These 28 T cell receptor beta chains were all obtained from the same sample, sequenced in a study of blood T cell repertoires in COVID-19. Here immunoSEQ multiplex PCR was the method, and the copy in TCRdb shows in-frame clones only, minus some. Seen here are 220,000 or so clones, about 80% observed once, and the top ten hold under 1.5%. The sequencing sample was made of PBMCs or T cells enriched from blood (not recorded which). These receptors were taken from a woman aged 40 to 50 with acute COVID-19.

CDR3 amino acids: CAWKASGSEQFF. The CDR3 region has the DNA TGTGCCTGGAAGGCTAGCGGAAGTGAGCAGTTCTTC. The chain has TRBV30 and TRBJ2-1; 7 bases match TRBD2. Germline values: CDR1 GTSNPN, CDR2 SVGIG (reference sequence). Trimming at V came to 4 bases and at J to 9 bases, leaving 6 bases not matched to a gene. The length of the CDR3 is 12 residues.

The CDR3 loop reads CASSPSGLKQPQHF. The CDR3 region has the DNA TGTGCCAGCTCACCCTCGGGACTTAAACAGCCCCAGCATTTT. This rearrangement joins TRBV18 to TRBJ1-5; D is perhaps TRBD1 (5 bases). The ends were cut back, 3 bases at V and 7 bases at J, with 13 bases in the middle. CDR1 KGHSH and CDR2 LQKENI come from the germline V gene. There are 14 residues in the CDR3.

The CDR3 DNA is TGTGCCAGTAGTACCTCCGGGAGCTTAGGGGGCAACATTCAGTACTTC. It encodes CASSTSGSLGGNIQYF. The chain has TRBV19 and TRBJ2-4, with a weak D call TRBD1 (7 bases). CDR1 is LNHDA and CDR2 is SQIVND in the germline V gene (reference sequence). Trimming took 4 bases from V and 7 from J, leaving 20 bases between them. The CDR3 runs to 16 residues.

This chain uses TRBV5-4 with TRBJ2-7; 7 bases align to TRBD1. Per germline, CDR1 SGHNT and CDR2 YYREEE (reference sequence). The trim removed 5 bases at V and 7 bases at J, leaving 12 bases unmatched. CDR3 size: 14 residues. The CDR3 DNA sequence: TGTGCCAGCAGGCCACGACAGGGAACGGGGGAGCAGTACTTC. Amino acids: CASRPRQGTGEQYF.

V and J are TRBV11-3 and TRBJ2-5, with 7 bases matching TRBD2. J lost 4 bases, V lost 3 bases, and 8 bases had no gene match. Looked up from germline, CDR1 is SGHNT and CDR2 is YENEEA. There are 15 residues in the CDR3. CDR3 residues: CASSLAAGNGETQYF. The CDR3 nucleotides read TGTGCCAGCAGCTTGGCAGCGGGGAATGGAGAGACCCAGTACTTC.

The chain employs TRBV6-1 and TRBJ2-7; D is unresolved. In germline, CDR1 is MNHNS, CDR2 SASEGT. Trimming cost V 0 bases and J 2 bases, with 14 bases left between them. The CDR3 is 16 residues long. Written as DNA, the CDR3 is TGTGCCAGCAGTGAAGCCGACTCTGTTGCCCCCTACGAGCAGTACTTC. This gives the protein CASSEADSVAPYEQYF.

This chain links TRBV18 with TRBJ1-1; TRBD1 matches at 7 bases. V dropped 3 bases and J dropped 2; count of bases not matched to a gene: 6. This CDR3 has 15 residues. The germline CDR1 and CDR2 sequences are KGHSH and LQKENI. The CDR3 nucleotides read TGTGCCAGCTCACCCAGGGGGACCTTAAACACTGAAGCTTTCTTT. Translated, it gives CASSPRGTLNTEAFF.

The gene calls are TRBV3-1 (or the pseudogene TRBV3-2) and TRBJ1-2; D might be TRBD1 (6 bases). Trimming shortened V by 4 bases and J by 4 bases, and 13 bases separated the two germline ends. The CDR3 consists of 14 residues. Germline CDR1 reads LGHDT; CDR2 reads YNNKEL (reference sequence). The CDR3 is CASSPSVGAYGYTF. DNA for the CDR3: TGTGCCAGCAGCCCAAGTGTGGGGGCCTATGGCTACACCTTC.

The rearrangement uses TRBV9 and TRBJ2-2, with D perhaps TRBD1 (5 bases). The germline V gene encodes CDR1 SGDLS and CDR2 YYNGEE. The V end was cut by 0 bases, the J end by 0 bases, with 6 bases between. This CDR3 comprises 15 residues. The CDR3 DNA reads TGTGCCAGCAGCGTAGGGACAACGAACACCGGGGAGCTGTTTTTT. Translated: CASSVGTTNTGELFF.

The chain is built from TRBV5-6 and TRBJ2-7; 8 nucleotides match TRBD1. Trimming removed 0 bases from V and 2 bases from J; junction bases left unmatched: 1. Germline V lookup: CDR1 SGHDT, CDR2 YYEEEE. CDR3 length: 14 residues. The chain's CDR3 is CASSLGDRPYEQYF. CDR3 in DNA: TGTGCCAGCAGCTTGGGGGACAGGCCCTACGAGCAGTACTTC.

The chain carries TRBV25-1 and TRBJ2-7; D not resolved. The CDR3 covers 14 residues. The V gene's germline CDR1 is MGHDK and CDR2 SYGVNS. Trimming stripped 4 bases from V and 1 base from J, with 11 bases between. The CDR3 here is CASSGNSNSYEQYF. CDR3 DNA sequence: TGTGCCAGCAGTGGAAACAGCAATTCCTACGAGCAGTACTTC.

The CDR3 DNA reads as TGTGCCAGCAGCTTCCAGGGAGGAGAGACCCAGTACTTC. Its translation is CASSFQGGETQYF. V usage is TRBV7-3 and J usage is TRBJ2-5; weak D call: TRBD2 (6 bases). The V and J ends lost 3 bases and 4 bases respectively, with 9 bases between them. The CDR3 contains 13 residues. Germline V gene data show CDR1 as SGHTA and CDR2 as FQGTGA.

The J gene is TRBJ2-2, the V gene TRBV5-6; unclear D gene. The CDR3 runs to 12 residues. Per germline, CDR1 SGHDT and CDR2 YYEEEE. Between the trimmed V and J ends, which lost 2 bases and 6 bases, there was a span of 5 bases. The CDR3 loop is CASSFQSGELFF. The CDR3 nucleotides read TGTGCCAGCAGCTTTCAGTCCGGGGAGCTGTTTTTT.

The chain couples TRBV2 to TRBJ1-1; 7 nucleotides agree with TRBD1. The CDR3 has 16 amino acids. Trimming cost V 6 bases and J 1 base; bases outside gene matches: 11. In germline, CDR1 is SNHLY, CDR2 FYNNEI. For the CDR3, the DNA is TGTGCCAGCAGGGGACCCCGACAGGGAGAGAACACTGAAGCTTTCTTT. The encoded protein is CASRGPRQGENTEAFF.

V is TRBV7-2 and J is TRBJ1-2, with 7 bases that match TRBD1. V shed 4 bases and J 2 bases; nucleotides not matched to a gene: 1. The CDR3 contains 13 residues. Germline V gene data show CDR1 as SGHTA and CDR2 as FQGNSA. CDR3 sequence reads: CASSSGQNYGYTF. Written as DNA, the CDR3 is TGTGCCAGCAGCTCGGGACAGAACTATGGCTACACCTTC.

This rearrangement joins TRBV4-2 to TRBJ2-2, with D tentatively TRBD2 (5 bases). V was trimmed by 6 bases and J by 3 bases, leaving 26 bases between them. The CDR3 covers 19 residues. Germline V gene data show CDR1 as LGHNA and CDR2 as YNFKEQ. CDR3 sequence reads: CASSTPSQYVRRDTGELFF. The CDR3, as DNA: TGTGCCAGCAGTACCCCAAGCCAATATGTCCGGCGGGACACCGGGGAGCTGTTTTTT.

J is TRBJ2-4 and V is TRBV19, with 9 bases that match TRBD2. Germline V gene lookup returns CDR1 LNHDA and CDR2 SQIVND (reference sequence). V was clipped by 3 bases and J by 0 bases; unmatched bases: 6. This CDR3 spans 17 amino acids. This chain's CDR3 is CASSMVASGVAKNIQYF. The CDR3 DNA follows: TGTGCCAGTAGTATGGTAGCTAGCGGGGTAGCCAAAAACATTCAGTACTTC.

The CDR3 loop reads CASSPQSSGTVNEKLFF. CDR3 nucleotide sequence: TGCGCCAGCAGCCCGCAATCCTCCGGGACAGTTAATGAAAAACTGTTTTTT. This chain connects TRBV4-3 to TRBJ1-4, with 7 bases fitting TRBD1. Germline CDR1 and CDR2: LGHNA and YSLEER. This CDR3 has 17 residues. The V segment lost 4 bases and the J segment 4 bases; nucleotides outside the gene matches: 12.

V gene TRBV12-5 combines with J gene TRBJ1-1; the D gene is possibly TRBD1 (6 bases). Trimming took 4 bases from V and 1 from J, leaving 13 bases between them. Germline V lookup: CDR1 LGHNT, CDR2 FRNRAP. CDR3 length equals 15 residues. Here the CDR3 reads CASGYAGAPNTEAFF. CDR3 sequence (DNA): TGTGCTAGTGGTTACGCGGGGGCACCGAACACTGAAGCTTTCTTT.

V is TRBV2 and J is TRBJ2-1; a weak D match, TRBD2 (6 bases). Deletions cut 5 bases from V and 3 bases from J, with 11 bases between. Germline values: CDR1 SNHLY, CDR2 FYNNEI. The CDR3 consists of 14 residues. In DNA form, the CDR3 reads TGTGCCAGCAGTTCCTGGACTAACTACAATGAGCAGTTCTTC. This gives the protein CASSSWTNYNEQFF.

The V gene is TRBV27, the J gene TRBJ1-2; 9 nucleotides agree with TRBD1. Germline V gene sequence: CDR1 MNHEY, CDR2 SMNVEV (reference sequence). The length of the CDR3 is 19 residues. V shed 4 bases, J shed 5 bases, and the junction held 20 bases outside the gene matches. CDR3 nucleotide sequence: TGTGCCAGCAGTTCGAGCTCGGGACAGGGTGTTGGAGCTCGGTATGGCTACACCTTC. This gives the protein CASSSSSGQGVGARYGYTF.

The rearrangement links TRBV3-1 (or the pseudogene TRBV3-2) to TRBJ2-1; 10 bases are shared with TRBD2. The CDR3 has 17 amino acids. Germline V gene sequence: CDR1 LGHDT, CDR2 YNNKEL (reference sequence). The V and J ends lost 1 base and 7 bases, in that order; junction bases with no gene match: 10. The CDR3 reads CASSQGRLAGARNEQFF. The CDR3 DNA sequence: TGTGCCAGCAGCCAAGGGAGGCTAGCGGGGGCCAGGAATGAGCAGTTCTTC.

In regard to this clone: At one boundary the junction diverges from the germline segment, which might be a read error. The genes are TRBV5-1 and TRBJ1-1; possibly TRBD1 for D (5 bases). Germline V gene data show CDR1 as SGHRS and CDR2 as YFSETQ. The CDR3 loop spans 12 amino acids. The CDR3 DNA reads as TGCGCCAGCAGCTTGGACCGGCAGGGTATAATCTTT. Residues: CASSLDRQGIIF.

The rearrangement joins TRBV5-1 to TRBJ2-3, with TRBD1 identical over 7 bases. The germline CDR1 and CDR2 sequences are SGHRS and YFSETQ. CDR3 length: 14 residues. J gave up 5 bases and V 3 bases, and 6 bases lay outside the gene matches. The CDR3 spells CASSSQGVQDTQYF. CDR3 nucleotide sequence: TGCGCCAGCAGCTCTCAGGGGGTTCAAGATACGCAGTATTTT. Filled out from reference TRBV5-1 and TRBJ2-3, the complete variable domain reads KAGVTQTPRYLIKTRGQQVTLSCSPISGHRSVSWYQQTPGQGLQFLFEYFSETQRNKGNFPGRFSGRQFSNSRSEMNVSTLELGDSALYLCASSSQGVQDTQYFGPGTRLTVL.

The chain couples TRBV27 to TRBJ1-5, with no clear D. V gave up 3 bases and J gave up 2 bases, with 5 bases separating them. The germline gives CDR1 MNHEY, CDR2 SMNVEV (reference sequence). The CDR3 has 13 amino acids. The CDR3 protein is CASSFVGNQPQHF. The CDR3 nucleotides read TGTGCCAGCAGTTTTGTCGGCAATCAGCCCCAGCATTTT.

The V gene is TRBV18, the J gene TRBJ1-5, with a weak D call TRBD1 (6 bases). Germline V CDR1 and CDR2: KGHSH, LQKENI. V was clipped by 2 bases and J by 3 bases, with 14 bases between them. The CDR3 has 16 residues. The CDR3 nucleotides are TGTGCCAGCTCACCAAGGACAGTCGGGGACAATCAGCCCCAGCATTTT. It yields the protein CASSPRTVGDNQPQHF.

J is TRBJ1-6 and V is TRBV9, with 10 bases identical to TRBD1. CDR1 is SGDLS, CDR2 YYNGEE, per germline. Unmatched junction bases numbered 5, after V lost 1 base and J lost 10 bases. The CDR3 is 15 amino acids. CDR3 residues: CASSVRGDRGSPLHF. CDR3 DNA sequence: TGTGCCAGCAGCGTACGGGGGGACAGGGGCTCACCCCTCCACTTT.

This chain uses TRBV24-1 with TRBJ2-7; TRBD2 matches 11 bases. The ends lost 5 bases at V and 0 bases at J; junction bases unmatched: 14. This CDR3 is 19 amino acids long. Per germline, CDR1 KGHDR and CDR2 SFDVKD. The CDR3 spells CATSVASGRLGIDSYEQYF. DNA for the CDR3: TGTGCCACCAGTGTGGCTAGCGGGAGGTTGGGGATTGACTCCTACGAGCAGTACTTC.